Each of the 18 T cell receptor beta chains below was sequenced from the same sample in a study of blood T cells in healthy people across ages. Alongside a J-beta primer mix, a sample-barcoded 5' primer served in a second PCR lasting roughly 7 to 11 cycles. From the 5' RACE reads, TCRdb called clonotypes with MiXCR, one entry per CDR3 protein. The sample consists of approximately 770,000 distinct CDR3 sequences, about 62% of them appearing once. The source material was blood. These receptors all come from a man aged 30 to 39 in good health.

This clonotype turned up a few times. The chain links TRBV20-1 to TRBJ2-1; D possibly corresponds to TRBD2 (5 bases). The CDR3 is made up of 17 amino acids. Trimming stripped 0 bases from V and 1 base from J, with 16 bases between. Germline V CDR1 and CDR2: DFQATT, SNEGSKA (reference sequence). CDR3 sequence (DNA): TGCAGTGCTAGAGATCCTTCGGGGAGATCGTCCTACAATGAGCAGTTCTTC. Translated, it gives CSARDPSGRSSYNEQFF.

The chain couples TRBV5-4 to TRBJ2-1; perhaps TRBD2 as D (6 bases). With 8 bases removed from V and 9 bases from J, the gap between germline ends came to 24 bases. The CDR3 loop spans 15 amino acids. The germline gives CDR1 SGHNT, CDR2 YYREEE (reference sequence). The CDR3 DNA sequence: TGTGCCAGTAACCGGGAGACTAGTATCAGCGGTGAGCAGTTCTTC. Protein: CASNRETSISGEQFF.

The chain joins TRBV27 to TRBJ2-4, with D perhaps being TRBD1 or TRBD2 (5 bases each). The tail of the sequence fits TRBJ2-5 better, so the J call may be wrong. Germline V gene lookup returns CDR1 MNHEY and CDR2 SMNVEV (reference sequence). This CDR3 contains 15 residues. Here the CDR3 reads CASSYFGLAGQTQYF. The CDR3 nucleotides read TGTGCCAGCAGTTATTTTGGGCTAGCAGGGCAGACCCAGTACTTC.

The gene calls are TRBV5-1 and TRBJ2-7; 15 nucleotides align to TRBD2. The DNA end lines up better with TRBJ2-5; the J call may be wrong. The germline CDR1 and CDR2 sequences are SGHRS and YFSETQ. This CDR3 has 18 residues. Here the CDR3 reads CASSFRTSGRAAMETQYF. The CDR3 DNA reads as TGCGCCAGCAGCTTCCGGACTAGCGGGAGGGCCGCGATGGAGACCCAGTACTTC.

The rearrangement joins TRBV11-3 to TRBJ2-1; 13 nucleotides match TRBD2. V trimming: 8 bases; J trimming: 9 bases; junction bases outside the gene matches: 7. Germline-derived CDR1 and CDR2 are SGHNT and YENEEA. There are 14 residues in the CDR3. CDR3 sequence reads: CASSRTSGSFEQFF. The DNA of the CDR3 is TGTGCCAGCTCCCGGACTAGCGGGAGTTTTGAGCAGTTCTTC.

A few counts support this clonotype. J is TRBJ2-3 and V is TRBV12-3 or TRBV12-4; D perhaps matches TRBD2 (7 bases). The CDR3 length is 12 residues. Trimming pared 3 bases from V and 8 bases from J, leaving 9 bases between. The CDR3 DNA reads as TGTGCCAGCAGTTTGGGGGGGCCTACGCAGTATTTT. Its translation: CASSLGGPTQYF.

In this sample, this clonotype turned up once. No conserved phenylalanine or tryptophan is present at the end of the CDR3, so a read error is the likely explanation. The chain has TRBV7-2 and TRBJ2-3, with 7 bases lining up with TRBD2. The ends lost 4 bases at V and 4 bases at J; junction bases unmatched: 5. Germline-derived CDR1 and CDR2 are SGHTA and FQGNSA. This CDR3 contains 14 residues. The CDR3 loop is CASSSGLVPDTQYL. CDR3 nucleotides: TGTGCCAGCAGCTCCGGACTAGTTCCAGATACGCAGTATTTA.

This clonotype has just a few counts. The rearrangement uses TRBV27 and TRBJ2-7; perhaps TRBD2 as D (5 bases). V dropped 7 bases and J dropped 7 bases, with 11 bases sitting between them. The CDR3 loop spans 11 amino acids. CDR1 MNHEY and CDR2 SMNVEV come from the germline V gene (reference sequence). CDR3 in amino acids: CASIKSGEQYF. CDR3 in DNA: TGTGCCAGCATTAAATCGGGGGAGCAGTACTTC.

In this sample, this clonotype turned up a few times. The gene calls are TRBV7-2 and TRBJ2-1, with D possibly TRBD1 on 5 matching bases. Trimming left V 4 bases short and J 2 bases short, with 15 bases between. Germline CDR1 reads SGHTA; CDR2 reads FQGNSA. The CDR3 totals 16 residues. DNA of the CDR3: TGTGCCAGCAGCTCTACAGGCGTCCTACCCTACAATGAGCAGTTCTTC. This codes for CASSSTGVLPYNEQFF.

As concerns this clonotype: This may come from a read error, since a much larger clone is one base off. CDR3 amino acids: CSASGISYNEQFF. Written as DNA, the CDR3 is TGCAGTGCTAGCGGGATCTCCTACAATGAGCAGTTCTTC. V is TRBV20-1 and J is TRBJ2-1; weak D call: TRBD2 (5 bases). CDR1 and CDR2 (germline): DFQATT, SNEGSKA (reference sequence). This CDR3 is 13 amino acids long. V was shortened by 3 bases and J by 0 bases, with 6 bases between the two germline ends.

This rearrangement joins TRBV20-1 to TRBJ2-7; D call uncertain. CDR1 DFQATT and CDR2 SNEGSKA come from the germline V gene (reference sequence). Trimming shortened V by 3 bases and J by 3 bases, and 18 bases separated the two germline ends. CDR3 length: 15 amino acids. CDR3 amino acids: CSARDKGYFFYEQYF. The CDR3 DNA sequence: TGCAGTGCTAGGGATAAAGGGTATTTTTTCTACGAGCAGTACTTC.

The CDR3 protein is CASSEIGSGYTF. As DNA, the CDR3 is TGTGCCAGCAGTGAAATCGGTTCCGGCTACACCTTC. The rearrangement links TRBV25-1 to TRBJ1-2; D is undetermined. CDR1 MGHDK and CDR2 SYGVNS come from the germline V gene. The CDR3 runs 12 residues. The V and J ends lost 2 bases and 8 bases respectively, with 9 bases between them.

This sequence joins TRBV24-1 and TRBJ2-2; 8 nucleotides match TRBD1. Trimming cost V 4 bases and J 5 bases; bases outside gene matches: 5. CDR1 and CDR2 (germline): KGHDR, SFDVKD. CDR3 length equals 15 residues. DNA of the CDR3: TGTGCCACCAGTGACCCGACAGGGGAAACCGGGGAGCTGTTTTTT. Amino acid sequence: CATSDPTGETGELFF.

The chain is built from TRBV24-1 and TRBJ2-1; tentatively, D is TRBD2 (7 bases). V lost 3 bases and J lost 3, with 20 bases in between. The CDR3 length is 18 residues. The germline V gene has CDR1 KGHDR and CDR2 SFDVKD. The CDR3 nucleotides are TGTGCCACCAGTGATCCCTCAGCGGAGGGGGGGATCTACAATGAGCAGTTCTTC. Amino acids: CATSDPSAEGGIYNEQFF.

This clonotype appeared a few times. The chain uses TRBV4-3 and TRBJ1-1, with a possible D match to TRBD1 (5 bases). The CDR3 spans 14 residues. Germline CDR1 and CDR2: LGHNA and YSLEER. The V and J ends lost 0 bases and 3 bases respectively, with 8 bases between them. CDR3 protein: CASSQDARDTEAFF. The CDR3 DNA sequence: TGCGCCAGCAGCCAAGATGCCAGGGACACTGAAGCTTTCTTT.

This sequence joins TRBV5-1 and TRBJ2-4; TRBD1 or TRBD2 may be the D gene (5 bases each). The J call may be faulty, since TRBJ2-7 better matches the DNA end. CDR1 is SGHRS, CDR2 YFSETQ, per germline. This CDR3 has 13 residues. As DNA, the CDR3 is TGCGCCAGCAGCGTGGGTAGGGACCACGAGCAGTACTTC. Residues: CASSVGRDHEQYF.

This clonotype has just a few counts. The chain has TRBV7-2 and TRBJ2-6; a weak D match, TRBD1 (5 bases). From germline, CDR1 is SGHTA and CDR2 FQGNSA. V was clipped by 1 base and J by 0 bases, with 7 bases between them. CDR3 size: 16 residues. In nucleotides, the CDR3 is TGTGCCAGCAGCTTAGGGGGCAGCTCTGGGGCCAACGTCCTGACTTTC. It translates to CASSLGGSSGANVLTF.

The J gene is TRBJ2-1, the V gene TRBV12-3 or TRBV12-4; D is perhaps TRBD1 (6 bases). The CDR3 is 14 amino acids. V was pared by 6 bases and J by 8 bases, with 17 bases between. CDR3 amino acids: CASSFSTPGDEQFF. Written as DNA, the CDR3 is TGTGCCAGCAGCTTTTCAACCCCAGGGGATGAGCAGTTCTTC.